Described below is a single TCR beta chain sequence and its context. What it binds is unknown. One junction end disagrees with the germline gene, perhaps due to a read error. CDR1 SGHAT and CDR2 FQNNGV come from the germline V gene. This CDR3 spans 16 amino acids. These data belong to a study of T cells in Graves' hyperthyroidism and ophthalmopathy. Study conclusions and caveats: Ophthalmopathy was predicted by the model a median of around 5.9 months ahead of onset. The blood repertoire included most of the expanded thyroid clonotypes above 0.001.

RNA transcripts were the template for amplifying TCR beta CDR3 regions. TCR CDR3 underwent first-round RT-PCR with the HTBI primer set. TCRdb fed the multiplex PCR reads into MiXCR, producing one record per CDR3 protein. This sample has fewer than 900,000 distinct CDR3 sequences, with 15% to 20% found just once. The receptor was isolated from a man aged 18 to 30 with Graves' hyperthyroidism. The sample consisted of blood. The chain recombines TRBV11-2 with TRBJ2-5; the D is unclear. This chain's CDR3 is CASSETRSVVIETRYF. The CDR3 nucleotides are TGTGCCAGCAGCGAAACTCGCTCGGTTGTCATTGAGACCCGGTACTTC. The variable domain in full, completed from reference TRBV11-2 and TRBJ2-5, reads EAGVAQSPRYKIIEKRQSVAFWCNPISGHATLYWYQQILGQGPKLLIQFQNNGVVDDSQLPKDRFSAERLKGVDSTLKIQPAKLEDSAVYLCASSETRSVVIETRYFGPGTRLLVL.